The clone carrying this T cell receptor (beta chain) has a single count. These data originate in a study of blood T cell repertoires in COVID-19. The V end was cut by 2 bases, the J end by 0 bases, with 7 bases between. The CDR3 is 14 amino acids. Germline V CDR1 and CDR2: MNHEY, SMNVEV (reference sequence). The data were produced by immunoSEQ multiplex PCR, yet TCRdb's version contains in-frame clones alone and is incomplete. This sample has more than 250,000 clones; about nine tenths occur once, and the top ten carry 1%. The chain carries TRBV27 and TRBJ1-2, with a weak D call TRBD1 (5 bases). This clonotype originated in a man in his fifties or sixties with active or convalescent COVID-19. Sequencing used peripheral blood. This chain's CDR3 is CASSLKGPNYGYTF. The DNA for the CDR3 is TGTGCCAGCAGTTTAAAGGGGCCTAACTATGGCTACACCTTC.